These T cell receptor beta chains were read from a single sample in a study of PD-L1 blockade in urothelial cancer. TCRdb's copy holds only in-frame clones and misses some; the assay was immunoSEQ multiplex PCR. The sample contains some 48,000 clones, roughly 80% of which appear only once. Sequenced here: PBMCs, sampled around atezolizumab (anti-PD-L1) treatment. These receptors were collected from a man in his 70s with urothelial cancer. The CDR3 runs from the conserved cysteine through the conserved F or W. A D gene is named only where the DNA matches it firmly. Clone sizes are given selectively: once, few, many, or a class where the clone is expanded.

V gene: TRBV6-1; CDR3 length: 14; J gene: TRBJ1-5; clone size: few; D gene: .; CDR3 DNA: TGTGCCAGCAGTGGAGGGTTTGATAGTCAGCCCCAGCATTTT; CDR3 protein: CASSGGFDSQPQHF
V gene: TRBV18; CDR3 length: 15; J gene: TRBJ2-5; clone size: .; D gene: .; CDR3 DNA: TGTGCCAGCTCACCGGTTGGGCAGGGCCAAGAGACCCAGTACTTC; CDR3 protein: CASSPVGQGQETQYF
V gene: TRBV5-1; CDR3 length: 15; J gene: TRBJ1-1; clone size: .; D gene: .; CDR3 DNA: TGCGCCAGCAGCTTGGGGGAGGGGGTGAACACTGAAGCTTTCTTT; CDR3 protein: CASSLGEGVNTEAFF
V gene: TRBV30; CDR3 length: 13; J gene: TRBJ2-5; clone size: .; D gene: .; CDR3 DNA: TGTGCCTGTACACCGGGATCACAAGAGACCCAGTACTTC; CDR3 protein: CACTPGSQETQYF
V gene: TRBV6-6; CDR3 length: 15; J gene: TRBJ1-5; clone size: .; D gene: TRBD1; CDR3 DNA: TGTGCCAGCAGTTACCCCACAGGGGACAATCAGCCCCAGCATTTT; CDR3 protein: CASSYPTGDNQPQHF
V gene: TRBV18; CDR3 length: 14; J gene: TRBJ1-2; clone size: few; D gene: TRBD1; CDR3 DNA: TGTGCCAGCTCACCGGGGGACAGGGCCTATGGCTACACCTTC; CDR3 protein: CASSPGDRAYGYTF
V gene: TRBV7-6; CDR3 length: 16; J gene: TRBJ2-3; clone size: .; D gene: TRBD2; CDR3 DNA: TGTGCCAGCAGCTTAAGGACTAGCGGGAGGTTGGATACGCAGTATTTT; CDR3 protein: CASSLRTSGRLDTQYF
V gene: TRBV6-5; CDR3 length: 14; J gene: TRBJ2-7; clone size: .; D gene: TRBD1; CDR3 DNA: TGTGCCAGCAGCTATTCAGGGGGCACCTACGAGCAGTACTTC; CDR3 protein: CASSYSGGTYEQYF
V gene: TRBV9; CDR3 length: 14; J gene: TRBJ1-2; clone size: many; D gene: TRBD1; CDR3 DNA: TGTGCCAGCAGCAAGGGACAGGGTAACTATGGCTACACCTTC; CDR3 protein: CASSKGQGNYGYTF
V gene: TRBV19; CDR3 length: 14; J gene: TRBJ1-1; clone size: .; D gene: TRBD1; CDR3 DNA: TGTGCCAGTAGCGTCCGGGACAGGGGAGCTGAAGCTTTCTTT; CDR3 protein: CASSVRDRGAEAFF
V gene: TRBV5-1; CDR3 length: 13; J gene: TRBJ1-1; clone size: few; D gene: .; CDR3 DNA: TGCGCCAGCAGCTTCGAAGGGGCCACTGAAGCTTTCTTT; CDR3 protein: CASSFEGATEAFF
V gene: TRBV5-6; CDR3 length: 15; J gene: TRBJ2-7; clone size: .; D gene: .; CDR3 DNA: TGTGCCAGCAGCTTGGTCGGCGGCTCCCCCAACGAGCAGTACTTC; CDR3 protein: CASSLVGGSPNEQYF
V gene: TRBV9; CDR3 length: 16; J gene: TRBJ2-5; clone size: few; D gene: .; CDR3 DNA: TGTGCCAGCAGCGTAGCCCCCCAGGGGCTAACGGAGACCCAGTACTTC; CDR3 protein: CASSVAPQGLTETQYF
V gene: TRBV7-8; CDR3 length: 14; J gene: TRBJ2-1; clone size: .; D gene: .; CDR3 DNA: TGTGCCAGCAGCTTGGCTGAGGGTTCCGATGAGCAGTTCTTC; CDR3 protein: CASSLAEGSDEQFF
V gene: TRBV5-1; CDR3 length: 14; J gene: TRBJ2-1; clone size: .; D gene: .; CDR3 DNA: TGCGCCAGCAGCTTGATTACAGGCTACAATGAGCAGTTCTTC; CDR3 protein: CASSLITGYNEQFF
V gene: TRBV5-5; CDR3 length: 16; J gene: TRBJ2-1; clone size: .; D gene: TRBD2; CDR3 DNA: TGTGCCAGCAGACCGGGACTAGCGGGAGTATACAATGAGCAGTTCTTC; CDR3 protein: CASRPGLAGVYNEQFF
V gene: TRBV28; CDR3 length: 16; J gene: TRBJ1-3; clone size: .; D gene: .; CDR3 DNA: TGTGCCAGCAGCCTCCCAGGGGTGATCTCTGGAAACACCATATATTTT; CDR3 protein: CASSLPGVISGNTIYF
V gene: TRBV2; CDR3 length: 13; J gene: TRBJ2-3; clone size: .; D gene: TRBD2; CDR3 DNA: TGTGCCAGCAGTGAAGCGCGGGGAGGGACGCAGTATTTT; CDR3 protein: CASSEARGGTQYF
V gene: TRBV6-6; CDR3 length: 14; J gene: TRBJ2-3; clone size: .; D gene: TRBD1; CDR3 DNA: TGTGCCAGCAGTTGGGACAGGGGGCGTGATACGCAGTATTTT; CDR3 protein: CASSWDRGRDTQYF
V gene: TRBV7-9; CDR3 length: 15; J gene: TRBJ1-2; clone size: few; D gene: TRBD1; CDR3 DNA: TGTGCCAGCAGCCAGACGGGACAGCTGAACTATGGCTACACCTTC; CDR3 protein: CASSQTGQLNYGYTF
V gene: TRBV28; CDR3 length: 14; J gene: TRBJ2-1; clone size: .; D gene: .; CDR3 DNA: TGTGCCACCCTGGTTATGGCGGGGAACAATGAGCAGTTCTTC; CDR3 protein: CATLVMAGNNEQFF
V gene: TRBV7-8; CDR3 length: 13; J gene: TRBJ1-1; clone size: .; D gene: .; CDR3 DNA: TGTGCCAGCAGCCTCCTCAGGAACACTGAAGCTTTCTTT; CDR3 protein: CASSLLRNTEAFF
V gene: TRBV28; CDR3 length: 14; J gene: TRBJ2-3; clone size: .; D gene: .; CDR3 DNA: TGTGCCAGCATTACGGGAGCCAGCACAGATACGCAGTATTTT; CDR3 protein: CASITGASTDTQYF
V gene: TRBV30; CDR3 length: 14; J gene: TRBJ2-7; clone size: .; D gene: TRBD2; CDR3 DNA: TGTGCCTGCCTCGAGGGCGGGAGCTCCTACGAGCAGTACTTC; CDR3 protein: CACLEGGSSYEQYF
V gene: TRBV5-1; CDR3 length: 15; J gene: TRBJ2-1; clone size: .; D gene: TRBD2; CDR3 DNA: TGCGCCAGCAGCGCAACTAGCGGGGGCTACAATGAGCAGTTCTTC; CDR3 protein: CASSATSGGYNEQFF
V gene: TRBV7-6; CDR3 length: 15; J gene: TRBJ1-4; clone size: .; D gene: TRBD1; CDR3 DNA: TGTGCCAGCAGCTGGGGGACAGGGTTTAATGAAAAACTGTTTTTT; CDR3 protein: CASSWGTGFNEKLFF
V gene: TRBV28; CDR3 length: 13; J gene: TRBJ2-3; clone size: .; D gene: TRBD1; CDR3 DNA: TGTGCCAGCAGTAGGACAGGGGTAGATACGCAGTATTTT; CDR3 protein: CASSRTGVDTQYF
V gene: TRBV19; CDR3 length: 16; J gene: TRBJ2-1; clone size: .; D gene: .; CDR3 DNA: TGTGCCAGTAGTAATTTAGGGGTTGGAGGGTACAATGAGCAGTTCTTC; CDR3 protein: CASSNLGVGGYNEQFF
V gene: TRBV28; CDR3 length: 18; J gene: TRBJ2-3; clone size: .; D gene: TRBD2; CDR3 DNA: TGTGCCAGCAGTTTTAGCGGGAGAGACACGGTCGGCACAGATACGCAGTATTTT; CDR3 protein: CASSFSGRDTVGTDTQYF
V gene: TRBV27; CDR3 length: 19; J gene: TRBJ2-1; clone size: .; D gene: TRBD2; CDR3 DNA: TGTGCCAGCAGCTTGGGACTAGCGGGGCCCTACCCTTCCTACAATGAGCAGTTCTTC; CDR3 protein: CASSLGLAGPYPSYNEQFF
V gene: TRBV4-2; CDR3 length: 15; J gene: TRBJ1-5; clone size: .; D gene: .; CDR3 DNA: TGTGCCAGCAGCCAAGCCCCAGGGATTGATCAGCCCCAGCATTTT; CDR3 protein: CASSQAPGIDQPQHF
V gene: TRBV7-6; CDR3 length: 17; J gene: TRBJ2-6; clone size: once; D gene: TRBD1; CDR3 DNA: TGTGCCAGCAGTCCAGCAGGGGGACACTCTGGGGCCAACGTCCTGACTTTC; CDR3 protein: CASSPAGGHSGANVLTF
V gene: TRBV10-3; CDR3 length: 14; J gene: TRBJ2-3; clone size: .; D gene: .; CDR3 DNA: TGTGCCATCAGTGACCTCGGGAGCCGAGATACGCAGTATTTT; CDR3 protein: CAISDLGSRDTQYF
V gene: TRBV6-6; CDR3 length: 12; J gene: TRBJ1-1; clone size: .; D gene: .; CDR3 DNA: TGTGCCAGCCAACACATGAACACTGAAGCTTTCTTT; CDR3 protein: CASQHMNTEAFF
V gene: TRBV19; CDR3 length: 16; J gene: TRBJ1-5; clone size: .; D gene: .; CDR3 DNA: TGTGCCAGTAGTATATCTCGACAGCTTACGGATCAGCCCCAGCATTTT; CDR3 protein: CASSISRQLTDQPQHF
V gene: TRBV6-5; CDR3 length: 12; J gene: TRBJ2-5; clone size: .; D gene: TRBD1; CDR3 DNA: TGTGCCAGCCAGGGGGCAGGGGAGACCCAGTACTTC; CDR3 protein: CASQGAGETQYF
V gene: TRBV2; CDR3 length: 13; J gene: TRBJ1-2; clone size: .; D gene: .; CDR3 DNA: TGTGCCAGCAGTGATCTACAGGGTTATGGCTACACCTTC; CDR3 protein: CASSDLQGYGYTF
V gene: TRBV5-6; CDR3 length: 13; J gene: TRBJ1-2; clone size: medium-sized; D gene: .; CDR3 DNA: TGTGCCAGCAGCTTGGAACGGGTCTATGGCTACACCTTC; CDR3 protein: CASSLERVYGYTF
V gene: TRBV10-3; CDR3 length: 14; J gene: TRBJ1-2; clone size: .; D gene: .; CDR3 DNA: TGTGCCATCAGTTTACAGGGCGATGAGGCTGGCTACACCTTC; CDR3 protein: CAISLQGDEAGYTF
V gene: TRBV5-1; CDR3 length: 15; J gene: TRBJ2-5; clone size: .; D gene: .; CDR3 DNA: TGCGCCAGCAGCTTGCGGACGGGATGGCAAGAGACCCAGTACTTC; CDR3 protein: CASSLRTGWQETQYF
V gene: TRBV21-1; CDR3 length: 20; J gene: TRBJ2-5; clone size: .; D gene: .; CDR3 DNA: TGTGCCAGCAGCAAAGCCTCGGGGCTAGCGGGGCGGGTCCGGGGAGAGACCCAGTACTTC; CDR3 protein: CASSKASGLAGRVRGETQYF
V gene: TRBV28; CDR3 length: 16; J gene: TRBJ1-2; clone size: .; D gene: TRBD1; CDR3 DNA: TGTGCCAGCACTACTCCGGGACAGGGGACGGGCTATGGCTACACCTTC; CDR3 protein: CASTTPGQGTGYGYTF
V gene: TRBV5-6; CDR3 length: 16; J gene: TRBJ2-7; clone size: .; D gene: TRBD2; CDR3 DNA: TGTGCCAGCAGGAATTGGCCCGGCGGGAGAAGCGACGAGCAGTACTTC; CDR3 protein: CASRNWPGGRSDEQYF
V gene: TRBV2; CDR3 length: 14; J gene: TRBJ1-1; clone size: .; D gene: TRBD1; CDR3 DNA: TGTGCCAGCAGTGAAGGGCAGGGGGCCGCTGAAGCTTTCTTT; CDR3 protein: CASSEGQGAAEAFF
V gene: TRBV19; CDR3 length: 16; J gene: TRBJ2-7; clone size: .; D gene: TRBD2; CDR3 DNA: TGTGCCAGTAGTTCCATTAGCGGGAGGCTGTCCTACGAGCAGTACTTC; CDR3 protein: CASSSISGRLSYEQYF
V gene: TRBV7-3; CDR3 length: 13; J gene: TRBJ2-7; clone size: .; D gene: TRBD1; CDR3 DNA: TGTGCCAGCAGCTCGGACAGGGGGGCCGAGCAGTACTTC; CDR3 protein: CASSSDRGAEQYF
V gene: TRBV30; CDR3 length: 15; J gene: TRBJ1-5; clone size: few; D gene: .; CDR3 DNA: TGTGCCTGGAGTGTATCTGAGACACCTAATCAGCCCCAGCATTTT; CDR3 protein: CAWSVSETPNQPQHF
V gene: TRBV10-2; CDR3 length: 14; J gene: TRBJ1-4; clone size: .; D gene: TRBD1; CDR3 DNA: TGCGCCACGCGGAGGACAGGGGAGGATGAAAAACTGTTTTTT; CDR3 protein: CATRRTGEDEKLFF
V gene: TRBV19; CDR3 length: 14; J gene: TRBJ1-1; clone size: .; D gene: .; CDR3 DNA: TGTGCCAGTAGTATACCGGTCGAGGACACTGAAGCTTTCTTT; CDR3 protein: CASSIPVEDTEAFF
V gene: TRBV7-8; CDR3 length: 16; J gene: TRBJ2-7; clone size: .; D gene: TRBD2; CDR3 DNA: TGTGCCAGCAGCTTAGCGCTGGCGGGAGGGCCCTACGAGCAGTACTTC; CDR3 protein: CASSLALAGGPYEQYF
V gene: TRBV18; CDR3 length: 14; J gene: TRBJ1-2; clone size: .; D gene: TRBD1; CDR3 DNA: TGTGCCAGCTCGGATGGACAGGATAACTATGGCTACACCTTC; CDR3 protein: CASSDGQDNYGYTF
V gene: TRBV28; CDR3 length: 14; J gene: TRBJ2-7; clone size: .; D gene: .; CDR3 DNA: TGTGCCAGCAGTGCCACAGGGATCCCCTACGAGCAGTACTTC; CDR3 protein: CASSATGIPYEQYF
V gene: TRBV5-1; CDR3 length: 16; J gene: TRBJ2-2; clone size: .; D gene: .; CDR3 DNA: TGCGCCAGCAACTTGGATGGGGGAGGGAACACCGGGGAGCTGTTTTTT; CDR3 protein: CASNLDGGGNTGELFF
V gene: TRBV7-2; CDR3 length: 14; J gene: TRBJ2-1; clone size: .; D gene: .; CDR3 DNA: TGTGCCAGCAGCTTAGCGATGTACGGCAATGAGCAGTTCTTC; CDR3 protein: CASSLAMYGNEQFF
V gene: TRBV5-4; CDR3 length: 17; J gene: TRBJ2-5; clone size: .; D gene: TRBD1; CDR3 DNA: TGTGCCAGCAGCTTGGGTCCGGGGGACAGGTCCCAAGAGACCCAGTACTTC; CDR3 protein: CASSLGPGDRSQETQYF
V gene: TRBV5-6; CDR3 length: 14; J gene: TRBJ2-4; clone size: .; D gene: .; CDR3 DNA: TGTGCCAGCAGCTCAGGATTAGCCAAAAACATTCAGTACTTC; CDR3 protein: CASSSGLAKNIQYF
V gene: TRBV18; CDR3 length: 16; J gene: TRBJ2-1; clone size: .; D gene: TRBD1; CDR3 DNA: TGTGCCAGCTCACTGCTACGGACAGGGGACTACAATGAGCAGTTCTTC; CDR3 protein: CASSLLRTGDYNEQFF